These 21 T cell receptor beta chains came from one sample sequenced in a study of OX40 agonist ivuxolimab in advanced cancers. The repertoire was sequenced with immunoSEQ multiplex PCR; TCRdb's copy has only in-frame clones and lacks some. The table lists tens of thousands of clones, 84% of them singletons. Sequencing was performed on CD4+ or CD8+ T cells sorted from blood, taken in a trial of the OX40 agonist ivuxolimab. These receptors were taken from an adult with an advanced solid tumor such as melanoma, head and neck, liver or kidney cancer.

The V and J genes are TRBV5-4 and TRBJ2-7; D is perhaps TRBD2 (7 bases). V was trimmed by 0 bases and J by 3 bases, leaving 13 bases between them. The CDR3 is 15 residues long. Per germline, CDR1 SGHNT and CDR2 YYREEE (reference sequence). The CDR3 bases are TGTGCCAGCAGCTTGGCCGGGGGGCCCATCTACGAGCAGTACGTC. Encoded protein: CASSLAGGPIYEQYV.

The rearrangement joins TRBV4-1 to TRBJ1-1; D gene ambiguous. CDR1 is MGHRA and CDR2 is YSYEKL in the germline V gene. Between the trimmed V and J ends, which lost 1 base and 1 base, there was a span of 10 bases. The CDR3 has 15 amino acids. CDR3 nucleotide sequence: TGCGCCAGCAGCCAAGTGCCCCTCTCGAACACTGAAGCTTTCTTT. This translates into CASSQVPLSNTEAFF.

This clone came up a few times. In DNA form, the CDR3 reads TGTGCCAGCAGTTTAGGGGCCAGCTCCTACGAGCAGTACGTC. It yields the protein CASSLGASSYEQYV. The V and J genes are TRBV27 and TRBJ2-7, with D possibly TRBD1 on 5 matching bases. The V gene's germline CDR1 is MNHEY and CDR2 SMNVEV (reference sequence). Trimming left V 2 bases short and J 0 bases short, with 8 bases between. The CDR3 extends over 14 amino acids.

The gene calls are TRBV18 and TRBJ2-2; D is undetermined. Germline V gene data show CDR1 as KGHSH and CDR2 as LQKENI. CDR3 length equals 13 residues. V dropped 5 bases and J dropped 6 bases, with 10 bases sitting between them. The CDR3 loop is CASSIDEAGELFF. For the CDR3, the DNA is TGTGCCAGCTCAATTGACGAGGCCGGGGAGCTGTTTTTT.

This clone appeared a single time. The chain joins TRBV7-9 to TRBJ2-1; weak D call: TRBD2 (6 bases). CDR1 and CDR2 (germline): SEHNR, FQNEAQ (reference sequence). The CDR3 covers 11 residues. The ends were cut back, 3 bases at V and 9 bases at J, with 6 bases in the middle. CDR3: CASSLGGEQFF. The CDR3, as DNA: TGTGCCAGCAGCTTGGGGGGTGAGCAGTTCTTC.

The chain combines TRBV4-2 with TRBJ2-2; D gene uncertain. Trimming took 0 bases from V and 8 from J, leaving 13 bases between them. The CDR3 is 15 amino acids. CDR1 is LGHNA, CDR2 YNFKEQ, per germline. This CDR3 reads CASSQDLEFPGELFF. The CDR3 bases are TGTGCCAGCAGCCAAGACCTAGAGTTCCCGGGGGAGCTGTTTTTT.

This chain connects TRBV11-2 to TRBJ2-5, with 8 positions matching TRBD2. Germline CDR1 and CDR2: SGHAT and FQNNGV. The CDR3 runs to 15 residues. V was pared by 4 bases and J by 5 bases, with 9 bases of the junction left unmatched. For the CDR3, the DNA is TGTGCCAGCAGCTCAACCGGGACTAGTGCGGAGACCCAGTACTTC. It is translated as CASSSTGTSAETQYF.

The chain couples TRBV28 to TRBJ2-7; D gene unclear. CDR1 is MDHEN and CDR2 is SYDVKM in the germline V gene. The CDR3 spans 13 residues. V was clipped by 2 bases and J by 3 bases, with 8 bases between them. CDR3 DNA: TGTGCCAGCAGTTTACCTACTGGCTACGAGCAGTACGTC. As protein: CASSLPTGYEQYV.

The V call is TRBV25-1, the J call TRBJ2-1; TRBD1 matches at 7 bases. V shed 4 bases, J shed 2 bases, and the junction held 8 bases outside the gene matches. CDR3 length: 16 amino acids. The germline CDR1 and CDR2 sequences are MGHDK and SYGVNS. As DNA, the CDR3 is TGTGCCAGCAGTGCCTGGGACAGCGTGACCTACAATGAGCAGTTCTTC. Its protein product is CASSAWDSVTYNEQFF.

CDR3 protein: CASSSRPTDTQYF. In DNA, the CDR3 is TGTGCCAGCAGCTCCCGCCCAACCGATACGCAGTATTTT. The chain uses TRBV7-2 and TRBJ2-3; no clear D gene. CDR3 length: 13 residues. Trimming removed 4 bases at V and 6 bases at J, with 11 bases between. CDR1 and CDR2 from the germline V gene are SGHTA and FQGNSA.

This clone has a handful of counts. The V gene is TRBV18, the J gene TRBJ1-5; no clear D gene. CDR1 and CDR2 from the germline V gene are KGHSH and LQKENI. V lost 1 base and J 4 bases, leaving 5 bases between the germline ends. The CDR3 is made up of 13 amino acids. CDR3 coding DNA: TGTGCCAGCTCACCACGAAGAAATCAGCCCCAGCATTTT. It is translated as CASSPRRNQPQHF.

This chain joins TRBV9 and TRBJ2-1; 7 bases align to TRBD2. The CDR3 sequence is 15 residues long. V lost 4 bases, J lost 10 bases, and 14 bases stayed unmatched. Germline CDR1 is SGDLS and CDR2 is YYNGEE. CDR3 sequence reads: CASSWEGLPHLEQFF. CDR3 sequence (DNA): TGTGCCAGCAGCTGGGAGGGACTACCCCATTTAGAGCAGTTCTTC.

This chain uses TRBV2 with TRBJ1-1, with unresolved D. Trimming stripped 7 bases from V and 0 bases from J, with 9 bases between. This CDR3 has 13 amino acids. The germline CDR1 and CDR2 sequences are SNHLY and FYNNEI. CDR3 DNA sequence: TGTGCCAGCAAGGGAGACATGAACACTGAAGCTTTCTTT. This translates into CASKGDMNTEAFF.

V gene TRBV6-5 combines with J gene TRBJ2-2; the D is unclear. CDR1 is MNHEY and CDR2 is SVGAGI in the germline V gene. CDR3 length: 15 amino acids. V lost 0 bases, J lost 4 bases, and 9 bases lay in between. Here the CDR3 DNA reads TGTGCCAGCAGTTACTCGATGCGGACCACCGGGGAGCTGTTTTTT. Translation: CASSYSMRTTGELFF.

The V gene is TRBV6-5, the J gene TRBJ1-2; D unclear. Germline-derived CDR1 and CDR2 are MNHEY and SVGAGI. CDR3 length: 12 residues. V was shortened by 2 bases and J by 5 bases, with 6 bases between the two germline ends. For the CDR3, the DNA is TGTGCCAGCAGTTACGGAGGGTATGGCTACACCTTC. Its translation is CASSYGGYGYTF.

The chain combines TRBV15 with TRBJ1-3, with D maybe TRBD1 (6 bases). CDR1 LNHNV and CDR2 YYDKDF come from the germline V gene (reference sequence). The V end was cut by 3 bases, the J end by 4 bases, with 22 bases between. This CDR3 region has 18 residues. The CDR3 bases are TGTGCCACCAGCAGGGTAGGATACAGGGAGCGGTCGGGAAACACCATATATTTT. The encoded protein is CATSRVGYRERSGNTIYF.

The CDR3 loop reads CASSYPSGSGETQYF. CDR3 sequence (DNA): TGTGCCAGCAGTTACCCCTCCGGGTCGGGGGAGACCCAGTACTTC. J is TRBJ2-5 and V is TRBV6-5, with D possibly TRBD2 on 5 matching bases. Trimming took off 2 bases at V and 5 bases at J, with 15 bases between the two ends. The CDR3 has 15 residues. From germline, CDR1 is MNHEY and CDR2 SVGAGI.

This chain links TRBV2 with TRBJ2-5; 7 nucleotides agree with TRBD1. The J call is doubtful: the DNA matches TRBJ2-7 better. The V gene's germline CDR1 is SNHLY and CDR2 FYNNEI. The length of the CDR3 is 13 residues. This CDR3 is CASSATGVHEQYF. CDR3 DNA: TGTGCCAGCAGTGCCACAGGGGTCCACGAGCAGTACTTC.

In this sample, this clone turned up once. V is TRBV28 and J is TRBJ1-4; tentative D call: TRBD1 (6 bases). The V end lost 2 bases, the J end lost 6 bases, and 13 bases lay between the germline ends. CDR1 and CDR2 from the germline V gene are MDHEN and SYDVKM. The CDR3 sequence is 15 residues long. CDR3 residues: CASSLSRGHYEKLFF. CDR3 bases: TGTGCCAGCAGTTTAAGCAGGGGACACTATGAAAAACTGTTTTTT.

This chain links TRBV19 with TRBJ1-2, with D hard to call. The germline gives CDR1 LNHDA, CDR2 SQIVND (reference sequence). The length of the CDR3 is 15 residues. V was pared by 4 bases and J by 4 bases, with 16 bases between. This CDR3 reads CASSTGARGSYGYTF. The CDR3, as DNA: TGTGCCAGTAGTACGGGAGCCCGAGGGAGCTATGGCTACACCTTC.

The chain joins TRBV4-2 to TRBJ1-1; TRBD1 agrees at 7 bases. Germline CDR1 reads LGHNA; CDR2 reads YNFKEQ. This CDR3 has 12 residues. V was clipped by 2 bases and J by 11 bases; unmatched bases: 5. The CDR3 DNA is TGTGCCAGCAGCCAACTCCAGGGGGAGGCTTTCTTT. It specifies CASSQLQGEAFF.